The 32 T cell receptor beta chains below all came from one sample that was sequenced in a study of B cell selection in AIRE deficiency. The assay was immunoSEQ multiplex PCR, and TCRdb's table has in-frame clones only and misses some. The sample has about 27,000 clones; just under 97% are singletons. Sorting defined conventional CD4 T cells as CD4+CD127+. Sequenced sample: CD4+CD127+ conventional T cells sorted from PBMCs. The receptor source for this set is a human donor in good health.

DNA for the CDR3: TGCAGCGTAGCGACTAGCCGCGAGCAGTACTTC. This sequence encodes CSVATSREQYF. V gene TRBV29-1 combines with J gene TRBJ2-7; 7 bases map to TRBD2. The CDR3 loop spans 11 amino acids. The J segment lost 6 bases and the V segment lost 6 bases, leaving 5 bases of the junction unmatched. Germline loops: CDR1 SQVTM, CDR2 ANQGSEA.

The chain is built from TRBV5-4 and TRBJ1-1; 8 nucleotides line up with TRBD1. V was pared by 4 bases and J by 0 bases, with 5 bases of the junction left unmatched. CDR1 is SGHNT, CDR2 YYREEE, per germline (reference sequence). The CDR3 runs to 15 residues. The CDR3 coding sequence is TGTGCCAGCAGCACTGGGACAGGCATGAACACTGAAGCTTTCTTT. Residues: CASSTGTGMNTEAFF. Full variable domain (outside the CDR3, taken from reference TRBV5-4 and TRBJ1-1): ETGVTQSPTHLIKTRGQQVTLRCSSQSGHNTVSWYQQALGQGPQFIFQYYREEENGRGNFPPRFSGLQFPNYSSELNVNALELDDSALYLCASSTGTGMNTEAFFGQGTRLTVV.

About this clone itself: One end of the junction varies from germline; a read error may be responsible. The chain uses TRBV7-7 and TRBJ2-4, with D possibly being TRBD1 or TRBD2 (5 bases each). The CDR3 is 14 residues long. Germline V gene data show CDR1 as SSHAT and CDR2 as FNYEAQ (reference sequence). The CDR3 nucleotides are TGTGCTAGCAGCTTAGGGGAGCCAGGAGACATTCAGTACTTC. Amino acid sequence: CASSLGEPGDIQYF.

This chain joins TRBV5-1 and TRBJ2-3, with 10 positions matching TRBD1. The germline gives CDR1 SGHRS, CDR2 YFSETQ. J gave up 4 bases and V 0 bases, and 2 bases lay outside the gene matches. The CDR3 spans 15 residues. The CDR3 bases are TGCGCCAGCAGCTTGGTCGGACAGGGGGCAGATACGCAGTATTTT. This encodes CASSLVGQGADTQYF.

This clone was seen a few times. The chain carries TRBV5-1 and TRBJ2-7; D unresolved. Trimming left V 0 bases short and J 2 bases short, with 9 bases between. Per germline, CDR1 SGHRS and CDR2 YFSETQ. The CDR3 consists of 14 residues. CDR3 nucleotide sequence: TGCGCCAGCAGCTTGGCCGGAAGGACCTACGAGCAGTACTTC. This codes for CASSLAGRTYEQYF.

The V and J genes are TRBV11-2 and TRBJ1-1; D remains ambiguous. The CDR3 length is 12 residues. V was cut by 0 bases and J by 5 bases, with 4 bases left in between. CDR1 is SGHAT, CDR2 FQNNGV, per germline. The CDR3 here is CASSLEFTEAFF. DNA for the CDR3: TGTGCCAGCAGCTTAGAGTTTACTGAAGCTTTCTTT.

CDR3 nucleotides: TGTGCCAGCTCCCAACAGTTGAACCAAGAGACCCAGTACTTC. It specifies CASSQQLNQETQYF. The chain uses TRBV18 and TRBJ2-5; D call uncertain. Looked up from germline, CDR1 is KGHSH and CDR2 is LQKENI. The CDR3 has 14 amino acids. V lost 6 bases and J lost 0, with 11 bases in between.

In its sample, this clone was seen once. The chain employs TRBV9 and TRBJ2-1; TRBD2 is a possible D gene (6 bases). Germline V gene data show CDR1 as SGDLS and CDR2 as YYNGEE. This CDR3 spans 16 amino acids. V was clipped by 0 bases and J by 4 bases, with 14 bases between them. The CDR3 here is CASSVVSGANYNEQFF. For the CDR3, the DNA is TGTGCCAGCAGCGTAGTTTCGGGAGCGAATTACAATGAGCAGTTCTTC.

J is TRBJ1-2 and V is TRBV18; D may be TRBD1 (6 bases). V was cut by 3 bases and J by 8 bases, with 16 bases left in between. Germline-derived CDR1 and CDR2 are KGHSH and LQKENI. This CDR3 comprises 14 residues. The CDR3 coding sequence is TGTGCCAGCTCACCTGTTACAGGGATTGGCGGCTACACCTTC. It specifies CASSPVTGIGGYTF.

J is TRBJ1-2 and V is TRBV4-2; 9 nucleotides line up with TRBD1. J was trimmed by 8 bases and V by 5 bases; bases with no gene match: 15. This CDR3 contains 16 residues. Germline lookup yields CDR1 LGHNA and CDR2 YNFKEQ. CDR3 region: CASSLLEGQGRGGYTF. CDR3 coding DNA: TGTGCCAGCAGCTTGTTAGAGGGACAGGGTCGGGGGGGCTACACCTTC.

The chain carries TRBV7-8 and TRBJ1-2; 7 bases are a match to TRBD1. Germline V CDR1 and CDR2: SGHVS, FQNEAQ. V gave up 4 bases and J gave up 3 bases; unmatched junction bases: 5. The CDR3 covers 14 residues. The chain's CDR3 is CASSSGQPYYGYTF. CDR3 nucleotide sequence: TGTGCCAGCAGCTCGGGACAGCCGTACTATGGCTACACCTTC.

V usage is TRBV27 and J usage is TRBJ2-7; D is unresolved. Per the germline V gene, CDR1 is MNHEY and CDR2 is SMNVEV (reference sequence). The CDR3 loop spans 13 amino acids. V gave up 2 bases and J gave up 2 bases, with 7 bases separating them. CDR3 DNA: TGTGCCAGCAGTTTAGCGGATACCTACGAGCAGTACTTC. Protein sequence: CASSLADTYEQYF.

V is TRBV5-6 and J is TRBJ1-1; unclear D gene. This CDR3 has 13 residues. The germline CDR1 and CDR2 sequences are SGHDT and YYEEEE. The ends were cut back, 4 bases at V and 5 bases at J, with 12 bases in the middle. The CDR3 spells CASSPRVRTEAFF. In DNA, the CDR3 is TGTGCCAGCAGCCCACGGGTTCGGACTGAAGCTTTCTTT.

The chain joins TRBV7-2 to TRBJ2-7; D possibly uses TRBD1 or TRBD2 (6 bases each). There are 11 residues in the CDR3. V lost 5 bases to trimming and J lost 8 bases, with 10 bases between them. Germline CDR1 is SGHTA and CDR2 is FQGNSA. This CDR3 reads CASSEGGQQYF. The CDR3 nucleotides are TGTGCCAGCAGCGAGGGGGGACAGCAGTACTTC.

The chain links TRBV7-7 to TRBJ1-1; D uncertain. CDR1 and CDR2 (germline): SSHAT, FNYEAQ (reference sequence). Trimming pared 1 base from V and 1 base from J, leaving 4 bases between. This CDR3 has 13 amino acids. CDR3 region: CASSLERNTEAFF. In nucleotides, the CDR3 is TGTGCCAGCAGCTTAGAGAGGAACACTGAAGCTTTCTTT.

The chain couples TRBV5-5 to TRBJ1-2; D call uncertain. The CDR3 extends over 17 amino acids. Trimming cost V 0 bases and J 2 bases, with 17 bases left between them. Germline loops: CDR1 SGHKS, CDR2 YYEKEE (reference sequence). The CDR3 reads CASSLAYRRVPNYGYTF. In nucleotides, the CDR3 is TGTGCCAGCAGCTTGGCGTATCGACGGGTCCCCAACTATGGCTACACCTTC.

The CDR3 sequence is CASSSLAGGPTDTQYF. The CDR3 coding sequence is TGTGCCAGCAGCTCTCTAGCGGGGGGCCCGACAGATACGCAGTATTTT. The chain couples TRBV7-2 to TRBJ2-3; TRBD2 matches at 11 bases. This CDR3 comprises 16 residues. Per the germline V gene, CDR1 is SGHTA and CDR2 is FQGNSA. With 4 bases clipped from V and 3 bases from J, the junction kept 6 bases outside the gene matches.

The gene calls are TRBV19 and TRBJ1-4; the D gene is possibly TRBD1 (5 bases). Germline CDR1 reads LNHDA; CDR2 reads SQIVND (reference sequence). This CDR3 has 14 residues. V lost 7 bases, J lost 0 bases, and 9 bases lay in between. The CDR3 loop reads CASIGGSTNEKLFF. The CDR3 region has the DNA TGTGCCAGTATCGGGGGTTCAACTAATGAAAAACTGTTTTTT.

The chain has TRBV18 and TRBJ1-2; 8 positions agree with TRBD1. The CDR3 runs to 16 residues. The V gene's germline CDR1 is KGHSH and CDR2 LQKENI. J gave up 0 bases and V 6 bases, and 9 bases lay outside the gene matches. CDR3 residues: CASSQLGQGANYGYTF. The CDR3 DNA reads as TGTGCCAGCTCTCAACTCGGACAGGGAGCTAACTATGGCTACACCTTC.

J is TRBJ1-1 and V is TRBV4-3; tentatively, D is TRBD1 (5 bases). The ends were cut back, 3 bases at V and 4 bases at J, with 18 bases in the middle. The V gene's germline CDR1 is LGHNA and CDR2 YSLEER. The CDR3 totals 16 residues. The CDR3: CASSQTIIGAGTEAFF. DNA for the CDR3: TGCGCCAGCAGCCAGACAATTATCGGGGCAGGCACTGAAGCTTTCTTT.

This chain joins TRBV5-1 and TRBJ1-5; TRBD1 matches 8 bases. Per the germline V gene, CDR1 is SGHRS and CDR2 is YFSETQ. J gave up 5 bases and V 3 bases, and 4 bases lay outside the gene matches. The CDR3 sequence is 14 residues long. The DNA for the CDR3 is TGCGCCAGCAGCTGGACAGGGAATGATCAGCCCCAGCATTTT. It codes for CASSWTGNDQPQHF. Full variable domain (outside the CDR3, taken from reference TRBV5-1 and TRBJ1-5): KAGVTQTPRYLIKTRGQQVTLSCSPISGHRSVSWYQQTPGQGLQFLFEYFSETQRNKGNFPGRFSGRQFSNSRSEMNVSTLELGDSALYLCASSWTGNDQPQHFGDGTRLSIL.

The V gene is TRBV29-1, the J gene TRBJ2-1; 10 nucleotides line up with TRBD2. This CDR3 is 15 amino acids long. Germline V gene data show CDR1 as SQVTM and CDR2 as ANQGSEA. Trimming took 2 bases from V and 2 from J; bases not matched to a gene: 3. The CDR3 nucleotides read TGCAGCGTTGAACCTCTAGCGGGAGCCTACAATGAGCAGTTCTTC. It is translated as CSVEPLAGAYNEQFF.

CDR3 loop: CAWSELAKNIQYF. The CDR3 bases are TGTGCCTGGAGTGAACTAGCCAAAAACATTCAGTACTTC. This rearrangement joins TRBV30 to TRBJ2-4; unclear D gene. Germline assignment: CDR1 GTSNPN and CDR2 SVGIG (reference sequence). This CDR3 region has 13 residues. V was shortened by 1 base and J by 0 bases, with 4 bases between the two germline ends.

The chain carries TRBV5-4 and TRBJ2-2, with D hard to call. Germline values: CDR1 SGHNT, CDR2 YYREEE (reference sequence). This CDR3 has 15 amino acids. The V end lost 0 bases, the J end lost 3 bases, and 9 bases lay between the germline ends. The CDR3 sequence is CASSLGRSDTGELFF. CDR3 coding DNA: TGTGCCAGCAGCTTGGGTCGTTCGGACACCGGGGAGCTGTTTTTT.

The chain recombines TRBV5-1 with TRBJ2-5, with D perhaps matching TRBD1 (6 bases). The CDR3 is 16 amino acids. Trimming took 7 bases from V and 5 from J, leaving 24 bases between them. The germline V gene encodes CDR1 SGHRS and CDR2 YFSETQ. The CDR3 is CASGAWTGGASETQYF. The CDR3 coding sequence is TGCGCCAGCGGTGCTTGGACTGGGGGCGCAAGTGAGACCCAGTACTTC.

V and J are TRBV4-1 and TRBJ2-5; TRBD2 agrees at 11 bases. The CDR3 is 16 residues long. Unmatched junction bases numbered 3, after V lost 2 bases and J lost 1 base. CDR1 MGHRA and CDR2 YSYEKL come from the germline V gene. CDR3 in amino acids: CASSQTSGRAQETQYF. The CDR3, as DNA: TGCGCCAGCAGCCAAACTAGCGGGAGAGCCCAAGAGACCCAGTACTTC.

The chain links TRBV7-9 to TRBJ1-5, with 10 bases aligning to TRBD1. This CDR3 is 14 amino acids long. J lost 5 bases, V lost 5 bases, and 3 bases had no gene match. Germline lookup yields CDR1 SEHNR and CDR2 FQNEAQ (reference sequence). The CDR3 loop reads CASSRGQGDQPQHF. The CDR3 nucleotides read TGTGCCAGCAGCCGCGGACAGGGGGATCAGCCCCAGCATTTT.

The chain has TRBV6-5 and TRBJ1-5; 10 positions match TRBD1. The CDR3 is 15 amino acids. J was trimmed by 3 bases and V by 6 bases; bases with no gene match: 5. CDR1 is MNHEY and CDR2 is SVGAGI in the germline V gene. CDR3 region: CASRETGGFNQPQHF. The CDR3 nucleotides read TGTGCCAGCAGAGAGACAGGGGGCTTCAATCAGCCCCAGCATTTT.

The chain's CDR3 is CASSSGTDGGTSNEQFF. The CDR3 region has the DNA TGTGCCAGCAGCTCCGGGACAGACGGAGGGACAAGCAATGAGCAGTTCTTC. This chain links TRBV7-3 with TRBJ2-1; a possible D gene is TRBD1 (7 bases). Germline loops: CDR1 SGHTA, CDR2 FQGTGA. The CDR3 is made up of 17 amino acids. The V end was cut by 4 bases, the J end by 6 bases, with 22 bases between.

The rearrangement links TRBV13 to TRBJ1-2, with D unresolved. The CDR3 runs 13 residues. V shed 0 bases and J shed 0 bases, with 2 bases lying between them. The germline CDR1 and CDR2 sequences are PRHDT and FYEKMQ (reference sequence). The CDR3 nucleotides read TGTGCCAGCAGCTTAGGCTCTAACTATGGCTACACCTTC. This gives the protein CASSLGSNYGYTF.

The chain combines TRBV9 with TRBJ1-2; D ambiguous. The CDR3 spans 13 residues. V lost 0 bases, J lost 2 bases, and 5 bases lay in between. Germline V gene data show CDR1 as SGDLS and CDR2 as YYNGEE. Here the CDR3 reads CASSVASNYGYTF. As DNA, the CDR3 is TGTGCCAGCAGCGTAGCCTCGAACTATGGCTACACCTTC.

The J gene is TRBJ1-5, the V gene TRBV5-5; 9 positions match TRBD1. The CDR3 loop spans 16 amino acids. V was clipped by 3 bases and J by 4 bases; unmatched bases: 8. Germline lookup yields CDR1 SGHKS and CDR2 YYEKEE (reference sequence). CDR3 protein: CASSSSGGQGNQPQHF. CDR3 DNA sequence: TGTGCCAGCAGCTCCTCAGGGGGACAGGGTAATCAGCCCCAGCATTTT.